The clone carrying this T cell receptor (beta chain) appeared a single time. Only in-frame clones appear in the TCRdb table, and some are missing; sequencing was by immunoSEQ multiplex PCR. The table lists 150,000 to 200,000 clones, 78% of them singletons, with 15% to 20% in the top ten. This CDR3 spans 16 amino acids. CDR1 and CDR2 from the germline V gene are MGHRA and YSYEKL. Trimming left V 0 bases short and J 0 bases short, with 11 bases between. The data were obtained in a study of blood T cell repertoires in COVID-19. The chain combines TRBV4-1 with TRBJ2-5; D is perhaps TRBD1 (5 bases). Sequenced input: PBMCs or T cells enriched from blood (not recorded which). The receptor was isolated from a woman aged 50 to 60 who had recovered from COVID-19. The CDR3 spells CASSQELGRDQETQYF. As DNA, the CDR3 is TGCGCCAGCAGCCAAGAGTTGGGCAGGGACCAAGAGACCCAGTACTTC.